The 30 T cell receptor beta chains reported below all come from one sample, sequenced in a study of OX40 agonist ivuxolimab in advanced cancers. Produced via immunoSEQ multiplex PCR; TCRdb's table is partial and in-frame only. This sample has tens of thousands of clones, with around 82% found just once. Sample: CD4+ or CD8+ T cells sorted from blood, taken in a trial of the OX40 agonist ivuxolimab. All receptors derive from an adult with an advanced solid tumor such as melanoma, head and neck, liver or kidney cancer.

The chain combines TRBV6-5 with TRBJ1-4; D gene uncertain. Germline lookup yields CDR1 MNHEY and CDR2 SVGAGI. This CDR3 region has 14 residues. V lost 6 bases, J lost 7 bases, and 15 bases lay in between. CDR3 sequence: CASRPIPGLEKLFF. CDR3 in DNA: TGTGCCAGCAGACCAATCCCCGGGCTTGAAAAACTGTTTTTT.

The count of this clone is one. This chain connects TRBV7-9 to TRBJ2-7; no reliable D call. There are 13 residues in the CDR3. V lost 5 bases and J 0 bases, leaving 8 bases between the germline ends. Germline V lookup: CDR1 SEHNR, CDR2 FQNEAQ (reference sequence). The CDR3 region is CASSRGDSYEQYF. CDR3 sequence (DNA): TGTGCCAGCAGCAGAGGCGACTCCTACGAGCAGTACTTC.

The chain combines TRBV5-6 with TRBJ2-7, with 12 bases lining up with TRBD2. The CDR3 is made up of 18 amino acids. V lost 1 base to trimming and J lost 4 bases; unmatched junction nucleotides: 12. Germline V gene sequence: CDR1 SGHDT, CDR2 YYEEEE. The CDR3 coding sequence is TGTGCCAGCAGCTTGCTCGGTATGGCTAGCGGGAGGGTGTACGAGCAGTACTTC. The encoded protein is CASSLLGMASGRVYEQYF.

The genes are TRBV11-2 and TRBJ2-3, with D unresolved. Looked up from germline, CDR1 is SGHAT and CDR2 is FQNNGV. The germline V and J ends were trimmed by 4 bases and 0 bases, with 8 bases remaining between them. The CDR3 totals 14 residues. The DNA of the CDR3 is TGTGCCAGCAGCTGGGATGCGAGCACAGATACGCAGTATTTT. Translation: CASSWDASTDTQYF.

The chain links TRBV5-4 to TRBJ2-5, with D perhaps given as TRBD1 or TRBD2 (5 bases each). The V gene's germline CDR1 is SGHNT and CDR2 YYREEE (reference sequence). This CDR3 has 15 amino acids. Trimming removed 1 base at V and 0 bases at J, with 10 bases between. In DNA form, the CDR3 reads TGTGCCAGCAGCTTGCCCCGGGACCACCAAGAGACCCAGTACTTC. As protein: CASSLPRDHQETQYF.

The chain joins TRBV15 to TRBJ2-2; a weak D match, TRBD2 (5 bases). The CDR3 has 15 residues. The ends were cut back, 3 bases at V and 7 bases at J, with 15 bases in the middle. Per the germline V gene, CDR1 is LNHNV and CDR2 is YYDKDF (reference sequence). CDR3 nucleotides: TGTGCCACCAGCAGGGATCTAGGAGGAGGCGGGGAGCTGTTTTTT. Translation: CATSRDLGGGGELFF.

The rearrangement links TRBV6-1 to TRBJ2-2; 14 bases line up with TRBD2. Germline V gene data show CDR1 as MNHNS and CDR2 as SASEGT. After removal of 2 bases from V and 3 bases from J, the junction contained 5 bases not matched to a gene. CDR3 length: 18 residues. The CDR3 DNA reads as TGTGCCAGCAGTGAAATGGGACTAGCGGGAGTCGACACCGGGGAGCTGTTTTTT. This translates into CASSEMGLAGVDTGELFF.

The chain has TRBV28 and TRBJ2-3; the D is unclear. Germline loops: CDR1 MDHEN, CDR2 SYDVKM. This CDR3 is 14 amino acids long. V dropped 3 bases and J dropped 3 bases, with 10 bases sitting between them. The CDR3 region is CASSFLAGTDTQYF. The CDR3 bases are TGTGCCAGCAGTTTCCTGGCCGGAACAGATACGCAGTATTTT.

This clone was observed a few times. This sequence joins TRBV9 and TRBJ2-3; no clear D. In germline, CDR1 is SGDLS, CDR2 YYNGEE. V lost 4 bases and J lost 4, with 13 bases in between. The CDR3 is 14 residues long. The CDR3 is CASSPRGGPDTQYF. The CDR3 DNA sequence: TGTGCCAGCAGCCCCCGCGGCGGACCAGATACGCAGTATTTT. Using reference TRBV9 and TRBJ2-3 for the parts outside the CDR3, the full variable domain is DSGVTQTPKHLITATGQRVTLRCSPRSGDLSVYWYQQSLDQGLQFLIQYYNGEERAKGNILERFSAQQFPDLHSELNLSSLELGDSALYFCASSPRGGPDTQYFGPGTRLTVL.

The chain has TRBV7-2 and TRBJ2-7; possible D gene TRBD1, 6 bases. V lost 1 base and J lost 0, with 10 bases in between. Germline CDR1 reads SGHTA; CDR2 reads FQGNSA. The CDR3 length is 15 residues. The CDR3 DNA is TGTGCCAGCAGCTTAGGTCGACAGGCCTCCTACGAGCAGTACTTC. Translation gives CASSLGRQASYEQYF. Full variable domain (rest looked up from reference TRBV7-2 and TRBJ2-7): GAGVSQSPSNKVTEKGKDVELRCDPISGHTALYWYRQSLGQGLEFLIYFQGNSAPDKSGLPSDRFSAERTGGSVSTLTIQRTQQEDSAVYLCASSLGRQASYEQYFGPGTRLTVT.

The CDR3 sequence is CASSPGGIEAFF. DNA for the CDR3: TGTGCCAGCTCACCGGGGGGGATCGAAGCTTTCTTT. The chain employs TRBV18 and TRBJ1-1; maybe TRBD1 (5 bases). The CDR3 spans 12 residues. CDR1 and CDR2 from the germline V gene are KGHSH and LQKENI. V was clipped by 3 bases and J by 8 bases, with 10 bases between them.

The V and J genes are TRBV7-9 and TRBJ1-3, with D possibly being TRBD1 (5 bases). This CDR3 contains 13 residues. Trimming shortened V by 6 bases and J by 8 bases, and 14 bases separated the two germline ends. Germline CDR1 reads SEHNR; CDR2 reads FQNEAQ (reference sequence). The CDR3 DNA reads TGTGCCAGCAGGGGGCAAGGCGACGACACCATATATTTT. This sequence encodes CASRGQGDDTIYF.

Here the CDR3 reads CAISASAGVGETQYF. CDR3 coding DNA: TGTGCCATCAGTGCATCAGCGGGAGTTGGAGAGACCCAGTACTTC. The rearrangement joins TRBV10-3 to TRBJ2-5; 8 nucleotides match TRBD2. CDR1 is ENHRY, CDR2 SYGVKD, per germline. This CDR3 spans 15 amino acids. V shed 4 bases and J 4 bases; nucleotides not matched to a gene: 8.

The V call is TRBV7-3, the J call TRBJ2-3; the D gene is possibly TRBD1 (7 bases). V was cut by 3 bases and J by 5 bases, with 9 bases left in between. This CDR3 comprises 13 residues. Germline CDR1 is SGHTA and CDR2 is FQGTGA. The CDR3 sequence: CASSFQGGDTQYF. For the CDR3, the DNA is TGTGCCAGCAGCTTCCAGGGGGGAGATACGCAGTATTTT.

This clone came up a few times. The chain is built from TRBV28 and TRBJ2-3; no clear D gene. The CDR3 is 12 amino acids. With 2 bases removed from V and 7 bases from J, the gap between germline ends came to 7 bases. Germline V lookup: CDR1 MDHEN, CDR2 SYDVKM. The CDR3 nucleotides read TGTGCCAGCAGTTTAGATAACAATACGCAGTATTTT. Amino acids: CASSLDNNTQYF.

This chain joins TRBV4-3 and TRBJ2-7, with D hard to call. The CDR3 runs 15 residues. V shed 0 bases and J shed 2 bases, with 11 bases lying between them. Germline CDR1 reads LGHNA; CDR2 reads YSLEER. The CDR3 sequence: CASSQDLGGTYEQYF. As DNA, the CDR3 is TGCGCCAGCAGCCAAGATTTAGGTGGGACCTACGAGCAGTACTTC.

The rearrangement uses TRBV7-8 and TRBJ2-3; 16 bases map to TRBD2. The V and J ends lost 1 base and 1 base, in that order; junction bases with no gene match: 11. Germline values: CDR1 SGHVS, CDR2 FQNEAQ. The CDR3 extends over 21 amino acids. Written as DNA, the CDR3 is TGTGCCAGCAGCTTAGAAGTGGGACTAGCGGGAGGGCCATTTGGCACAGATACGCAGTATTTT. It translates to CASSLEVGLAGGPFGTDTQYF.

The CDR3 DNA follows: TGTGCCAGCAGTCAACATTTTTCGGGGGCCGCCTTGGCTGAAGCTTTCTTT. Protein: CASSQHFSGAALAEAFF. The chain is built from TRBV7-9 and TRBJ1-1; D perhaps matches TRBD1 (6 bases). With 6 bases removed from V and 6 bases from J, the gap between germline ends came to 26 bases. The CDR3 extends over 17 amino acids. Germline V CDR1 and CDR2: SEHNR, FQNEAQ (reference sequence).

The chain uses TRBV4-1 and TRBJ2-7; 8 bases line up with TRBD1. The CDR3 loop spans 19 amino acids. Germline values: CDR1 MGHRA, CDR2 YSYEKL. The V and J ends lost 0 bases and 1 base, in that order; junction bases with no gene match: 14. The CDR3: CASSQEGLLRTGTSYEQYF. CDR3 DNA sequence: TGCGCCAGCAGCCAAGAGGGACTTTTAAGGACAGGGACATCCTACGAGCAGTACTTC.

The CDR3 region is CASSLETGSKETQYF. In nucleotides, the CDR3 is TGCGCCAGCAGCTTAGAGACAGGGTCAAAAGAGACCCAGTACTTC. This chain joins TRBV5-1 and TRBJ2-5; TRBD1 matches at 7 bases. There are 15 residues in the CDR3. CDR1 SGHRS and CDR2 YFSETQ come from the germline V gene. After removal of 2 bases from V and 3 bases from J, the junction contained 7 bases not matched to a gene.

The rearrangement joins TRBV9 to TRBJ2-7; D uncertain. V was trimmed by 4 bases and J by 5 bases, leaving 16 bases between them. The CDR3 sequence is 14 residues long. Germline CDR1 and CDR2: SGDLS and YYNGEE. The CDR3 nucleotides are TGTGCCAGCAGCCTAGATGTAGAAAACCACGAGCAGTACTTC. Amino acids: CASSLDVENHEQYF.

This clone was detected once. The CDR3: CASTPFDGSGSITSYEQYF. In DNA, the CDR3 is TGCGCCAGCACCCCATTCGACGGTAGCGGGAGTATTACCTCCTACGAGCAGTACTTC. This chain connects TRBV10-1 to TRBJ2-7; 9 nucleotides match TRBD2. J was trimmed by 0 bases and V by 7 bases; bases with no gene match: 19. Germline CDR1 reads WNHNN; CDR2 reads SYGVQD (reference sequence). The CDR3 contains 19 residues.

The chain couples TRBV5-1 to TRBJ2-1; D is ambiguous. Germline values: CDR1 SGHRS, CDR2 YFSETQ. V shed 2 bases and J shed 0 bases, with 12 bases lying between them. This CDR3 contains 16 residues. The CDR3: CASSLMTDASYNEQFF. CDR3 in DNA: TGCGCCAGCAGCTTAATGACGGATGCCTCCTACAATGAGCAGTTCTTC. Variable domain in full (rest from reference TRBV5-1 and TRBJ2-1): KAGVTQTPRYLIKTRGQQVTLSCSPISGHRSVSWYQQTPGQGLQFLFEYFSETQRNKGNFPGRFSGRQFSNSRSEMNVSTLELGDSALYLCASSLMTDASYNEQFFGPGTRLTVL.

The chain carries TRBV28 and TRBJ2-7; possibly TRBD1 for D (6 bases). The CDR3 extends over 12 amino acids. Trimming removed 7 bases at V and 2 bases at J, with 9 bases between. Germline CDR1 reads MDHEN; CDR2 reads SYDVKM. CDR3 sequence: CASTEGAYEQYF. Written as DNA, the CDR3 is TGTGCCAGCACAGAGGGGGCCTACGAGCAGTACTTC.

The chain uses TRBV5-1 and TRBJ2-1; 12 bases line up with TRBD2. V lost 6 bases to trimming and J lost 7 bases; unmatched junction nucleotides: 5. The CDR3 sequence is 14 residues long. Germline V gene lookup returns CDR1 SGHRS and CDR2 YFSETQ. The CDR3 DNA is TGCGCCAGCATGACTAGCGGGAGTAAAAATGAGCAGTTCTTC. This translates into CASMTSGSKNEQFF. The full variable domain, rest sourced from reference TRBV5-1 and TRBJ2-1, is KAGVTQTPRYLIKTRGQQVTLSCSPISGHRSVSWYQQTPGQGLQFLFEYFSETQRNKGNFPGRFSGRQFSNSRSEMNVSTLELGDSALYLCASMTSGSKNEQFFGPGTRLTVL.

This sequence joins TRBV28 and TRBJ2-5, with TRBD1 as a possible D gene (5 bases). Trimming pared 5 bases from V and 5 bases from J, leaving 15 bases between. Germline V lookup: CDR1 MDHEN, CDR2 SYDVKM. The CDR3 is 14 residues long. This chain's CDR3 is CASSAYRSEETQYF. The CDR3 DNA reads TGTGCCAGCAGTGCCTACAGGTCTGAGGAGACCCAGTACTTC.

This chain uses TRBV5-4 with TRBJ2-4; 7 bases align to TRBD1. The J segment lost 8 bases and the V segment lost 4 bases, leaving 3 bases of the junction unmatched. This CDR3 has 12 amino acids. Germline-derived CDR1 and CDR2 are SGHNT and YYREEE (reference sequence). CDR3 amino acids: CASSDRDDIQYF. The CDR3 DNA reads TGTGCCAGCAGCGACAGGGACGACATTCAGTACTTC. The full variable domain, with the rest looked up from reference TRBV5-4 and TRBJ2-4, is ETGVTQSPTHLIKTRGQQVTLRCSSQSGHNTVSWYQQALGQGPQFIFQYYREEENGRGNFPPRFSGLQFPNYSSELNVNALELDDSALYLCASSDRDDIQYFGAGTRLSVL.

V usage is TRBV11-2 and J usage is TRBJ1-1; D is undetermined. This CDR3 comprises 15 residues. V lost 5 bases and J 0 bases, leaving 13 bases between the germline ends. CDR1 SGHAT and CDR2 FQNNGV come from the germline V gene. CDR3 amino acids: CASSVRAGMNTEAFF. In DNA, the CDR3 is TGTGCCAGCAGCGTACGGGCGGGCATGAACACTGAAGCTTTCTTT.

The CDR3 loop reads CASSDHVEGEQFF. CDR3 coding DNA: TGTGCCAGCAGTGACCATGTGGAGGGTGAGCAGTTCTTC. The chain couples TRBV18 to TRBJ2-1; D is perhaps TRBD2 (6 bases). The CDR3 runs to 13 residues. Germline V gene lookup returns CDR1 KGHSH and CDR2 LQKENI. V dropped 8 bases and J dropped 9 bases, with 17 bases sitting between them. Supplemented by reference TRBV18 and TRBJ2-1, the full variable domain reads NAGVMQNPRHLVRRRGQEARLRCSPMKGHSHVYWYRQLPEEGLKFMVYLQKENIIDESGMPKERFSAEFPKEGPSILRIQQVVRGDSAAYFCASSDHVEGEQFFGPGTRLTVL.

This sequence joins TRBV6-6 and TRBJ2-7, with D uncertain. The CDR3 is 13 amino acids. V was trimmed by 9 bases and J by 4 bases, leaving 16 bases between them. Germline CDR1 MNHNY, CDR2 SVGAGI (reference sequence). Here the CDR3 DNA reads TGTGCCAGTAACGTCTCACCCCCGTACGAGCAGTACTTC. Translating it yields CASNVSPPYEQYF.